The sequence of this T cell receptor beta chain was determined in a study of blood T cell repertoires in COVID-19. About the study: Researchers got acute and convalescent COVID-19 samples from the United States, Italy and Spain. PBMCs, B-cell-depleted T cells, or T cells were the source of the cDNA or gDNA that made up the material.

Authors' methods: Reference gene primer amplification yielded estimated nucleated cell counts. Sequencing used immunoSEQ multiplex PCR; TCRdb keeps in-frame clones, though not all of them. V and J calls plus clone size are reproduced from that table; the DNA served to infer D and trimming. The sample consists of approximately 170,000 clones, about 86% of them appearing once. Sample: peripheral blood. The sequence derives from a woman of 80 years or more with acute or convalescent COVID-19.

The CDR3 DNA reads TGTGCCAGCGCCGGACTGGCCTACAATGAGCAGTTCTTC. Translating it yields CASAGLAYNEQFF. The rearrangement joins TRBV12-3 or TRBV12-4 to TRBJ2-1; D is possibly TRBD2 (5 bases). The CDR3 length is 13 residues. With 8 bases removed from V and 2 bases from J, the gap between germline ends came to 10 bases.